Each of the 30 T cell receptor beta chains below was sequenced from the same sample in a study of cytomegalovirus exposure and HLA in healthy donors. The assay was immunoSEQ multiplex PCR, and TCRdb's table has in-frame clones only and misses some. Among roughly 100,000 clones listed, around 96% were seen once. Sequenced sample: PBMCs. Every receptor here comes from a woman aged 18-29 years in good health and CMV-seronegative.

The CDR3 DNA reads TGTGCCAGCAGTTCCCTCCAAGGGGCGCACACCTTC. Encoded protein: CASSSLQGAHTF. This rearrangement joins TRBV6-5 to TRBJ1-2; possible D gene TRBD1, 5 bases. Deletions cut 4 bases from V and 12 bases from J, with 15 bases between. CDR1 and CDR2 (germline): MNHEY, SVGAGI. The CDR3 is 12 amino acids.

This chain connects TRBV30 to TRBJ1-2, with no clear D. Germline V lookup: CDR1 GTSNPN, CDR2 SVGIG (reference sequence). The CDR3 contains 13 residues. With 0 bases removed from V and 4 bases from J, the gap between germline ends came to 9 bases. The CDR3 sequence: CAWSVSTGYGYTF. The CDR3, as DNA: TGTGCCTGGAGTGTTTCCACCGGCTATGGCTACACCTTC.

The rearrangement uses TRBV7-8 and TRBJ2-5; D not certain. The CDR3 is made up of 14 amino acids. Germline CDR1 and CDR2: SGHVS and FQNEAQ. Trimming removed 1 base at V and 5 bases at J, with 11 bases between. The CDR3 DNA sequence: TGTGCCAGCAGCTTAGTCGGAGCATACGAGACCCAGTACTTC. It yields the protein CASSLVGAYETQYF.

The J gene is TRBJ1-2, the V gene TRBV5-1; 9 bases are shared with TRBD1. Per the germline V gene, CDR1 is SGHRS and CDR2 is YFSETQ. The CDR3 totals 14 residues. V shed 0 bases and J 4 bases; nucleotides not matched to a gene: 1. CDR3 DNA: TGCGCCAGCAGCTTGGGGACAGGGGTCTATGGCTACACCTTC. Protein: CASSLGTGVYGYTF.

The rearrangement uses TRBV6-5 and TRBJ1-4; possible D gene TRBD1, 6 bases. The CDR3 consists of 14 residues. V was pared by 5 bases and J by 4 bases, with 11 bases between. Germline CDR1 is MNHEY and CDR2 is SVGAGI. The DNA of the CDR3 is TGTGCCAGCAGTCCCAGACAGGTTAATGAAAAACTGTTTTTT. It encodes CASSPRQVNEKLFF.

CDR3 nucleotides: TGTGCCAGCAGCTCCCCAGAATTAGAGACCCAGTACTTC. This gives the protein CASSSPELETQYF. The rearrangement links TRBV11-3 to TRBJ2-5; no clear D gene. The CDR3 loop spans 13 amino acids. Trimming stripped 4 bases from V and 4 bases from J, with 10 bases between. CDR1 SGHNT and CDR2 YENEEA come from the germline V gene.

V and J are TRBV6-5 and TRBJ1-2, with D maybe TRBD1 (6 bases). The germline V gene has CDR1 MNHEY and CDR2 SVGAGI. Deletions cut 6 bases from V and 0 bases from J, with 11 bases between. The CDR3 loop spans 14 amino acids. CDR3 bases: TGTGCCAGCAGATCACAGGGCCCTAACTATGGCTACACCTTC. Protein sequence: CASRSQGPNYGYTF.

This clone occurred once. This rearrangement joins TRBV7-9 to TRBJ2-7; D unresolved. This CDR3 contains 15 residues. The germline V gene encodes CDR1 SEHNR and CDR2 FQNEAQ (reference sequence). Trimming shortened V by 4 bases and J by 3 bases, and 16 bases separated the two germline ends. Here the CDR3 reads CASSSVTAEIYEQYF. The CDR3 DNA is TGTGCCAGCAGCTCAGTTACGGCGGAGATCTACGAGCAGTACTTC.

The chain uses TRBV18 and TRBJ2-1, with 11 bases aligning to TRBD2. This CDR3 spans 16 amino acids. Germline lookup yields CDR1 KGHSH and CDR2 LQKENI. Germline trimming cut 3 bases from V and 5 bases from J; bases unmatched to any gene: 6. The CDR3 protein is CASSPQPGLADNEQFF. CDR3 coding DNA: TGTGCCAGCTCACCTCAACCGGGACTAGCGGACAATGAGCAGTTCTTC.

The rearrangement joins TRBV27 to TRBJ1-4; 8 nucleotides line up with TRBD1. Trimming at V came to 6 bases and at J to 3 bases, leaving 3 bases not matched to a gene. The germline gives CDR1 MNHEY, CDR2 SMNVEV (reference sequence). This CDR3 comprises 14 residues. The CDR3 is CASSRQGPNEKLFF. CDR3 coding DNA: TGTGCCAGCAGCCGACAGGGGCCTAATGAAAAACTGTTTTTT. Supplemented by reference TRBV27 and TRBJ1-4, the full variable domain reads EAQVTQNPRYLITVTGKKLTVTCSQNMNHEYMSWYRQDPGLGLRQIYYSMNVEVTDKGDVPEGYKVSRKEKRNFPLILESPSPNQTSLYFCASSRQGPNEKLFFGSGTQLSVL.

This clone was found once. V is TRBV18 and J is TRBJ1-2, with 7 bases lining up with TRBD1. Germline-derived CDR1 and CDR2 are KGHSH and LQKENI. This CDR3 is 14 amino acids long. The V segment lost 8 bases and the J segment 2 bases; nucleotides outside the gene matches: 8. The CDR3 bases are TGTGCCAGCACCGGACAGGCGTCCAACTATGGCTACACCTTC. Its protein product is CASTGQASNYGYTF.

DNA for the CDR3: TGTGCCAGCAGCGTCGACACGGTGGATACGCAGTATTTT. Translating it yields CASSVDTVDTQYF. The chain carries TRBV9 and TRBJ2-3; D remains unclear. Trimming left V 2 bases short and J 6 bases short, with 10 bases between. The CDR3 loop spans 13 amino acids. The germline CDR1 and CDR2 sequences are SGDLS and YYNGEE.

The chain recombines TRBV6-1 with TRBJ2-7; the D is unclear. CDR1 is MNHNS, CDR2 SASEGT, per germline. This CDR3 contains 14 residues. The V end was cut by 1 base, the J end by 6 bases, with 13 bases between. The CDR3 spells CASSEERLRGEQYF. CDR3 DNA sequence: TGTGCCAGCAGTGAAGAAAGACTCAGAGGCGAGCAGTACTTC.

The chain employs TRBV6-1 and TRBJ2-3; possible D gene TRBD1, 5 bases. V shed 11 bases and J shed 3 bases, with 15 bases lying between them. The germline gives CDR1 MNHNS, CDR2 SASEGT. The CDR3 is made up of 13 amino acids. The CDR3 sequence is CALVGDWTDTQYF. CDR3 nucleotide sequence: TGTGCCCTTGTAGGGGATTGGACAGATACGCAGTATTTT.

V gene TRBV7-9 combines with J gene TRBJ2-7; TRBD2 matches 10 bases. The CDR3 runs to 17 residues. J lost 0 bases, V lost 1 base, and 6 bases had no gene match. Germline V gives CDR1 SEHNR, CDR2 FQNEAQ (reference sequence). CDR3 in amino acids: CASSLVLAGVGSYEQYF. The CDR3 DNA reads as TGTGCCAGCAGCTTAGTTCTAGCGGGGGTTGGCTCCTACGAGCAGTACTTC.

V usage is TRBV4-3 and J usage is TRBJ2-7, with D perhaps matching TRBD2 (5 bases). Germline V lookup: CDR1 LGHNA, CDR2 YSLEER. The CDR3 loop spans 15 amino acids. V gave up 0 bases and J gave up 6 bases, with 15 bases separating them. Here the CDR3 reads CASSQEWEAVVEQYF. The CDR3 region has the DNA TGCGCCAGCAGCCAAGAATGGGAAGCGGTGGTCGAGCAGTACTTC.

This chain links TRBV9 with TRBJ2-6, with D unresolved. V lost 3 bases to trimming and J lost 1 base, with 8 bases between them. The CDR3 runs to 15 residues. In germline, CDR1 is SGDLS, CDR2 YYNGEE. The DNA of the CDR3 is TGTGCCAGCAGCGCGCACTTTTCTGGGGCCAACGTCCTGACTTTC. Its translation: CASSAHFSGANVLTF.

V and J are TRBV6-1 and TRBJ1-3; D remains ambiguous. V was clipped by 3 bases and J by 0 bases, with 9 bases between them. Germline V CDR1 and CDR2: MNHNS, SASEGT. This CDR3 contains 15 residues. CDR3 residues: CASSEAGNSGNTIYF. DNA of the CDR3: TGTGCCAGCAGTGAGGCGGGAAACTCTGGAAACACCATATATTTT.

J is TRBJ2-7 and V is TRBV16; D ambiguous. V gave up 0 bases and J gave up 6 bases, with 3 bases separating them. The CDR3 runs to 11 residues. Germline CDR1 KGHSY, CDR2 FQNENV. In nucleotides, the CDR3 is TGTGCCAGCAGCCAATCGAGCGAGCAGTACTTC. Its translation: CASSQSSEQYF.

This chain links TRBV13 with TRBJ1-5; 7 positions agree with TRBD1. The germline gives CDR1 PRHDT, CDR2 FYEKMQ (reference sequence). J gave up 6 bases and V 0 bases, and 5 bases lay outside the gene matches. The CDR3 runs to 15 residues. CDR3 nucleotides: TGTGCCAGCAGCTTAGGAGGGGGCCTTAGTCAGCCCCAGCATTTT. It translates to CASSLGGGLSQPQHF.

The chain recombines TRBV6-1 with TRBJ2-5, with TRBD2 matching 11 bases. This CDR3 has 15 amino acids. J gave up 4 bases and V 7 bases, and 8 bases lay outside the gene matches. Germline CDR1 MNHNS, CDR2 SASEGT. For the CDR3, the DNA is TGTGCCAGCATCGAACTAGCGGGAGCCCGAGAGACCCAGTACTTC. Its translation: CASIELAGARETQYF.

The V and J genes are TRBV19 and TRBJ1-5; unclear D gene. The CDR3 totals 14 residues. Germline CDR1 reads LNHDA; CDR2 reads SQIVND (reference sequence). V was cut by 5 bases and J by 7 bases, with 15 bases left in between. The CDR3 DNA is TGTGCCAGTAGTCCCCCCACGATAGCGCAGCCCCAGCATTTT. Encoded protein: CASSPPTIAQPQHF.

V and J are TRBV7-8 and TRBJ2-5; possible D gene TRBD2, 7 bases. V lost 2 bases, J lost 4 bases, and 17 bases lay in between. The germline gives CDR1 SGHVS, CDR2 FQNEAQ. The CDR3 is made up of 16 amino acids. In nucleotides, the CDR3 is TGTGCCAGCAGCTTAAGGGGGGGCGATCTCTTAGAGACCCAGTACTTC. The encoded protein is CASSLRGGDLLETQYF.

The gene calls are TRBV27 and TRBJ1-5, with 7 positions matching TRBD1. The CDR3 consists of 15 residues. J was trimmed by 1 base and V by 6 bases; bases with no gene match: 6. Germline loops: CDR1 MNHEY, CDR2 SMNVEV (reference sequence). Here the CDR3 reads CASRIGGASNQPQHF. CDR3 nucleotide sequence: TGTGCCAGCAGGATAGGGGGCGCCAGCAATCAGCCCCAGCATTTT.

The chain is built from TRBV18 and TRBJ1-6; D perhaps matches TRBD1 (6 bases). The CDR3 has 16 amino acids. CDR1 is KGHSH, CDR2 LQKENI, per germline. Deletions cut 2 bases from V and 9 bases from J, with 17 bases between. The CDR3 reads CASSPIVQGSSSPLHF. In DNA, the CDR3 is TGTGCCAGCTCACCAATTGTCCAGGGGAGTAGTTCACCCCTCCACTTT.

This clone was seen once. The chain is built from TRBV30 and TRBJ1-1; 11 nucleotides line up with TRBD1. Germline assignment: CDR1 GTSNPN and CDR2 SVGIG (reference sequence). V was pared by 3 bases and J by 0 bases, with 3 bases of the junction left unmatched. CDR3 length equals 15 residues. DNA of the CDR3: TGTGCCTGGAGCGGGACAGGGGGGGTGAACACTGAAGCTTTCTTT. This encodes CAWSGTGGVNTEAFF.

The chain couples TRBV6-1 to TRBJ2-4; TRBD2 agrees at 10 bases. CDR1 is MNHNS and CDR2 is SASEGT in the germline V gene. The CDR3 sequence is 15 residues long. V gave up 0 bases and J gave up 8 bases; unmatched junction bases: 4. The CDR3 here is CASSEALAGVDIQYF. The CDR3 nucleotides read TGTGCCAGCAGTGAAGCCCTAGCGGGAGTGGACATTCAGTACTTC.

This chain uses TRBV10-3 with TRBJ2-7, with 13 bases fitting TRBD2. Germline trimming cut 6 bases from V and 9 bases from J; bases unmatched to any gene: 14. The CDR3 sequence is 16 residues long. Germline-derived CDR1 and CDR2 are ENHRY and SYGVKD. The CDR3 bases are TGTGCCATCAGGGTGGGTTTAGGACTAGCGGGAGAGGCGCAGTACTTC. Translated: CAIRVGLGLAGEAQYF.

The gene calls are TRBV29-1 and TRBJ1-1; D is unresolved. V shed 6 bases and J shed 1 base, with 9 bases lying between them. This CDR3 spans 12 amino acids. CDR1 and CDR2 from the germline V gene are SQVTM and ANQGSEA. Here the CDR3 DNA reads TGCAGCGTCACAGTTCAGAACACTGAAGCTTTCTTT. It translates to CSVTVQNTEAFF.

The V and J genes are TRBV25-1 and TRBJ2-7; 10 bases line up with TRBD1. This CDR3 is built from 15 residues. Germline CDR1 is MGHDK and CDR2 is SYGVNS. V dropped 4 bases and J dropped 4; count of bases not matched to a gene: 7. The CDR3 region has the DNA TGTGCCAGCAGTGGGGAGGGGGACAGGGGATACGAGCAGTACTTC. Protein product: CASSGEGDRGYEQYF.